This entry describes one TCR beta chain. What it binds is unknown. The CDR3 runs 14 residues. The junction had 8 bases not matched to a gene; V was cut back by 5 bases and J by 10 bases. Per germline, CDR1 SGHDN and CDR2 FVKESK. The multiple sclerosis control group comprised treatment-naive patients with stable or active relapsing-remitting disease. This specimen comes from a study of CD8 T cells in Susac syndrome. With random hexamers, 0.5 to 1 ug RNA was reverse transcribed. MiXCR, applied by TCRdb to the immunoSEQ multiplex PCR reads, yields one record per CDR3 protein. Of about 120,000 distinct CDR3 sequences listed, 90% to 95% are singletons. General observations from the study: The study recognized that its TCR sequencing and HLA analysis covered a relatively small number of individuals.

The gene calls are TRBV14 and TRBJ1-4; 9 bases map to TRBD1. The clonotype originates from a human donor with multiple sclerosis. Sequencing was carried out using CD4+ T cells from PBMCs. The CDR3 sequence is CASSSQGAVGKLFF. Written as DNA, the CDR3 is TGTGCCAGCAGCTCACAGGGGGCTGTCGGAAAACTGTTTTTT.